These T cell receptor beta chains were read from a single sample in a study of T cell responses to AZD1222 COVID-19 vaccine. Method: immunoSEQ multiplex PCR; TCRdb's copy keeps in-frame clones and lacks some. The table includes 200,000 or so clones, approximately 87% detected once. The sample consisted of peripheral blood, taken on day 0 of MenACWY control vaccination. The origin of the receptors is an adult in good health. CDR3s include the opening cysteine and the closing phenylalanine or tryptophan.

j_call v_call cdr3_aa
TRBJ1-4 TRBV5-6 CASSLLQEAQKLFF
TRBJ1-4 TRBV19 CAETGFYEKLFF
TRBJ2-7 TRBV3-1/TRBV3-2 CASSSRTSGSYEQYF
TRBJ2-5 TRBV7-2 CASSLVDRGTKETQYF
TRBJ2-2 TRBV27 CASSFSRLAGENTGELFF
TRBJ2-5 TRBV5-1 CASSRAGTGVETQYF
TRBJ2-1 TRBV4-2 CASSQEGGSSYNEQFF
TRBJ2-3 TRBV5-4 CASSLTQGDTQYF
TRBJ2-3 TRBV7-9 CASRLRATDTQYF
TRBJ1-2 TRBV13 CASSSTGQALPGYTF
TRBJ1-4 TRBV18 CASSPGLQEEKLFF
TRBJ2-1 TRBV28 CASMAMTSYNEQFF
TRBJ2-7 TRBV27 CASSPFIGQGTYEQYF
TRBJ1-3 TRBV7-2 CASSLVRGAGNTIYF
TRBJ2-7 TRBV6-2/TRBV6-3 CASSYSEQAMYEQYF
TRBJ2-1 TRBV7-9 CASSSSTRRNEQFF
TRBJ2-7 TRBV13 CASSSKGYEQYF
TRBJ1-5 TRBV28 CASSSSGFGNQPQHF
TRBJ2-2 TRBV5-1 CASSWTSGNTGELFF
TRBJ2-5 TRBV5-1 CASSLGGTSGGQETQYF
TRBJ1-4 TRBV27 CASSLLGGGEKLFF
TRBJ2-3 TRBV19 CASNPLHSTDTQYF
TRBJ2-1 TRBV30 CAGGLSLGEQFF
TRBJ2-7 TRBV11-1 CASSLAPYEQYF
TRBJ2-5 TRBV5-6 CASSLARRGFQYF
TRBJ2-1 TRBV2 CASSEGTYYNEQFF
TRBJ1-5 TRBV30 CAWSVGTDSNQPQHF
TRBJ2-1 TRBV6-2/TRBV6-3 CASSKAGHEQFF
TRBJ2-3 TRBV5-4 CASRNEAAGTSVDTQYF
TRBJ1-1 TRBV4-1 CASSQVGDRGTEAFF
TRBJ2-2 TRBV7-3 CASSLAGLAEEQRAGELFF
TRBJ2-5 TRBV5-4 CASSLAPTGGTETQYF
TRBJ2-1 TRBV19 CASSSGTYNEQFF
TRBJ1-1 TRBV28 CASSIGGGGTEAFF
TRBJ2-7 TRBV2 CASRLTGDYEQYF
TRBJ1-2 TRBV7-9 CASSLGGVPYGYTF
TRBJ2-5 TRBV6-5 CASSLAVVQETQYF
TRBJ1-2 TRBV28 CASRGGRGQTDYGYTF
TRBJ1-5 TRBV19 CASKVAGDQPQHF
TRBJ2-1 TRBV6-4 CASSDLAGGREQFF
TRBJ1-2 TRBV27 CASRGQGRYGYTF
TRBJ2-1 TRBV20-1 CSASLRQGFGEQFF
TRBJ2-4 TRBV11-2 CASSLEPRGNIQYF
TRBJ2-7 TRBV21-1 CASSNDLRGLYEQYF
TRBJ2-7 TRBV6-5 CASNGQGITYEQYF
TRBJ1-1 TRBV19 CASSIGATEAFF
TRBJ1-6 TRBV7-2 CASRPKMDTYNSPLHF
TRBJ1-6 TRBV5-4 CASSATLNSPLHF
TRBJ2-1 TRBV9 CASGKMDEQFF
TRBJ1-2 TRBV27 CASSQQGGYGYTF
TRBJ1-4 TRBV10-1 CASSERVERVREKLFF
TRBJ1-6 TRBV12-3/TRBV12-4 CASRDREGSPLHF
TRBJ1-3 TRBV15 CATSRDRVSGNTIYF